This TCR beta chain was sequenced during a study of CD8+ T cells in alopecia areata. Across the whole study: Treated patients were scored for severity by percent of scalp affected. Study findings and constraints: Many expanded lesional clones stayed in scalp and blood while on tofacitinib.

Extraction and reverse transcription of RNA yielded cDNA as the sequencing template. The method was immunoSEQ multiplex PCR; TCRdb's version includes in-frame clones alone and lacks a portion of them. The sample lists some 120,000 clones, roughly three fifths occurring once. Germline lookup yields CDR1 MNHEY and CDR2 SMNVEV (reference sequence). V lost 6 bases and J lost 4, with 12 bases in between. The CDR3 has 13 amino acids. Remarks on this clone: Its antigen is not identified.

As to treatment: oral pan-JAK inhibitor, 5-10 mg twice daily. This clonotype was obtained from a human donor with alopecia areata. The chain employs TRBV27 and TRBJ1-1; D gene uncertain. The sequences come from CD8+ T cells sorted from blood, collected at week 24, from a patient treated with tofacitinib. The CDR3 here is CASSLQAGTEAFF. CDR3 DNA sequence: TGTGCCAGCAGCCTTCAGGCCGGCACTGAAGCTTTCTTT.